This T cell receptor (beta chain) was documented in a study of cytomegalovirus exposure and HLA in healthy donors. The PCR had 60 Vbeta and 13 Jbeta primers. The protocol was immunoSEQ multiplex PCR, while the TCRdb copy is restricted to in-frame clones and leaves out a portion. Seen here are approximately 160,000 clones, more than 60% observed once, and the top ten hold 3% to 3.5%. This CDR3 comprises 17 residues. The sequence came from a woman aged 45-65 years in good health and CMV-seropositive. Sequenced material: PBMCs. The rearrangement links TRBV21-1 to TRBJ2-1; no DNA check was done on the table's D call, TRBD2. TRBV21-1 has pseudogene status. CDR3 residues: CASSKSGTLNPHNEQFF. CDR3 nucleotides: TGTGCCAGCAGCAAAAGCGGGACACTCAACCCCCACAATGAGCAGTTCTTC.